The TCR beta chain under discussion was sequenced for a study of T cell responses to AZD1222 COVID-19 vaccine listed by TCRdb under 2021. For the wider study: TCR sequencing was performed for 230 to 250 trial participants, of whom roughly 200 were given two doses of AZD1222 and 26 were given two doses of MenACWY control vaccine. Enrollment into the trials was organized by age into subgroups of 18-55, 56-69 and 70-plus years, and those subgroups contained roughly 150, 30 and 60 TCR-sequenced participants, respectively. Broad study findings and their caveats: Most participants were white British and females outnumbered males, and the authors suggested that clonal diversity may have been underestimated. Conclusions about previously exposed vaccinees are limited, since just five to seven AZD1222 recipients were seropositive for SARS-CoV-2 at baseline. Reportedly, close to half of the unique spike-specific TCRs recognized epitopes lying outside the regions that are mutated in the B.1.351 and B.1.1.7 variants. The 56-69-year group was small, and its depth increase did not reach significance, likely because of low power. After two AZD1222 doses, both the breadth and the depth of spike-specific TCRs were significantly higher than at day 0 and than in MenACWY recipients. Vaccine-associated CD4 TCRs spanned the whole spike protein, with dominant responses in regions 160-218 and 743-854. Because no day 14 peak-response samples were available, the repertoires could be characterized only after the peak T cell response.

The sample's time point label, decoded: about 28 days (+/-7) after the second vaccine dose. AZD1222 recipients whose second dose came at about 4 weeks and those whose second dose came at about 12 weeks were combined into one group, since spike-specific TCR depth and breadth did not differ between the two schedules. Vaccinee samples came from UK trials COV001 and COV002, including a single-blind randomized controlled phase 2/3 trial of AZD1222 (ChAdOx1 nCoV-19) in healthy adults. Trial participant PBMC samples were collected at day 0 and day 28 after the second dose for TCRbeta chain sequencing. The CDR3 regions of human TCRbeta chains were subjected to immunosequencing. In the paper's pipeline: Repertoire TCRs were checked for matches against a reference library of SARS-CoV-2-specific TCRs that had been generated using the MIRA antigen-specificity platform. Breadth was defined as the fraction of unique TCRs that were SARS-CoV-2-associated. Depth was defined as the fraction of total T cells that were SARS-CoV-2-associated. Using the MIRA data, each spike-specific TCR was mapped to the spike region that the TCR reacts to and placed in a CD4 or CD8 class. Log10-transformed breadth and depth values were compared by one-way ANOVA with Sidak's multiple comparisons tests. Entries here come from immuneACCESS through TCRdb and include only in-frame sequences with V and J called. Some clones fail to appear in such tables; in the studies checked, an unresolved V gene covers under half of the shortfall, and the cause of the remainder is unknown. D and trimming come from the DNA, and the V and J calls and clone size come from that table. This sample lists about 140,000 clones; approximately 90% were detected once. Of the sample, 3% to 4% is held by the ten largest clones.

Between the V and J ends, shortened by 0 bases and 3 bases respectively, the junction contains 7 bases. The CDR3 sequence holds 15 residues, the cysteine and phenylalanine included. The DNA shown is the 45-base CDR3, in frame from base 1. As encoded in the germline V gene, CDR1 is SGHRS while CDR2 is YFSETQ. Of note for this clone: Its antigen specificity is not known. Base qualities are missing; no much larger clone stands one base away.

The sequence links TRBV5-1 to TRBJ1-6; the D gene cannot be named for sure. The input for sequencing was peripheral blood, taken 28 days after the second AZD1222 dose. The source of this sequence is an adult who received the AZD1222 COVID-19 vaccine. The sequenced DNA: TGCGCCAGCAGCTTGGCTCAGAACTATAATTCACCCCTCCACTTT. It translates as CASSLAQNYNSPLHF.